This is a list of T cell receptor beta chains from one sample in a study of CD8+CD57+ T cells in acquired aplastic anemia. TCRdb fed the reads into MiXCR, producing one record per CDR3 protein. The data contain some 150,000 distinct CDR3 sequences, approximately 52% of them singletons. The sample consisted of sorted CD4+, CD8+, or CD8+CD57+ T cells (not recorded which) from PBMCs. These receptors were obtained from a human donor with aplastic anemia. CDR3s include the opening cysteine and the closing phenylalanine or tryptophan. A D gene is named only where the DNA matches it firmly. Clone size is stated in some rows and not others, as once, few, many or a class when expanded.

v_gene	d_gene	j_gene	abundance	CDR3aa	CDR3nt
TRBV2	TRBD1	TRBJ2-7	.	CASSRIGTGTPEQYF	TGTGCCAGCAGCCGGATTGGGACAGGAACGCCCGAGCAGTACTTC
TRBV7-2	.	TRBJ2-5	.	CASSRREETQYF	TGTGCCAGCAGCAGGCGGGAAGAGACCCAGTACTTC
TRBV7-9	TRBD1	TRBJ1-1	.	CASSLTGEATEASF	TGTGCCAGCAGCCTGACAGGGGAGGCCACTGAAGCTTCCTTT
TRBV15	.	TRBJ2-7	.	CATSRYILIHEQYF	TGTGCCACCAGCAGATACATATTAATCCACGAGCAGTACTTC
TRBV4-1	TRBD2	TRBJ2-7	.	CASSLGKAGAFYEQYF	TGCGCCAGCAGCCTGGGGAAGGCGGGAGCGTTCTACGAGCAGTACTTC
TRBV19	.	TRBJ2-2	once	CASHYGTVNTGELFF	TGTGCCAGCCATTACGGGACGGTGAACACCGGGGAGCTGTTTTTT
TRBV2	TRBD1	TRBJ2-7	.	CASSEPDRDSYEQYF	TGTGCCAGCAGTGAACCAGACAGGGACTCCTACGAGCAGTACTTC
TRBV7-9	.	TRBJ2-5	.	CASNSWSQETQYF	TGTGCCAGCAACTCATGGTCCCAAGAGACCCAGTACTTC
TRBV9	.	TRBJ1-5	.	CASSVDWDTSNQPQHF	TGTGCCAGCAGCGTCGACTGGGACACCAGCAATCAGCCCCAGCATTTT
TRBV4-2	TRBD1	TRBJ2-2	.	CASSQVSGQGATGELFF	TGTGCCAGCAGCCAAGTCTCGGGACAGGGGGCTACCGGGGAGCTGTTTTTT
TRBV6-5	TRBD2	TRBJ2-3	.	CASSLGLAASTDTQYF	TGTGCCAGCAGTTTGGGACTAGCGGCGAGCACAGATACGCAGTATTTT
TRBV20-1	.	TRBJ2-6	many	CSASSSGGSSSGANVLTF	TGCAGTGCTAGCTCCAGTGGGGGCTCAAGCTCTGGGGCCAACGTCCTGACTTTC
TRBV7-9	.	TRBJ1-6	.	CASSETGGNNSPLHF	TGTGCCAGCAGCGAGACAGGAGGGAATAATTCACCCCTCCACTTT
TRBV19	TRBD2	TRBJ2-5	.	CASRAIAGETQYF	TGTGCCAGTAGGGCGATAGCGGGGGAGACCCAGTACTTC
TRBV19	.	TRBJ1-5	few	CASSILVEMNQPQHF	TGTGCCAGTAGTATATTGGTGGAGATGAATCAGCCCCAGCATTTT
TRBV14	.	TRBJ1-1	.	CASSLEGINTEAFF	TGTGCCAGCAGCTTAGAAGGCATAAACACTGAAGCTTTCTTT
TRBV24-1	.	TRBJ1-5	.	CATSDPAGTEGGGNQPQHF	TGTGCCACCAGTGATCCGGCCGGGACCGAAGGGGGTGGCAATCAGCCCCAGCATTTT
TRBV12-3/TRBV12-4	.	TRBJ2-7	many	CASSPSSYEQYF	TGTGCCAGCAGCCCCAGCTCCTACGAGCAGTACTTC
TRBV3-1	.	TRBJ1-3	few	CASSQVESRSGNTIYF	TGTGCCAGCAGCCAAGTCGAATCCCGCTCTGGAAACACCATATATTTT
TRBV27	TRBD2	TRBJ2-5	many	CASATSGLQETQYF	TGTGCCAGCGCGACTAGCGGGCTCCAAGAGACCCAGTACTTC
TRBV18	.	TRBJ2-7	.	CASSPDVGTPYEQYF	TGTGCCAGCTCACCGGACGTTGGAACCCCCTACGAGCAGTACTTC
TRBV15	.	TRBJ1-2	.	CATSRTYTGNYGYTF	TGTGCCACCAGCCGAACGTATACGGGGAACTATGGCTACACCTTC
TRBV19	.	TRBJ2-7	.	CASSIVGNEQYF	TGTGCCAGTAGTATCGTGGGCAACGAGCAGTACTTC
TRBV25-1	TRBD1	TRBJ1-6	.	CASSGTGGNSPLHF	TGTGCCAGCAGTGGGACAGGGGGTAATTCACCCCTCCACTTT
TRBV20-1	.	TRBJ1-6	.	CSARGISYNSPLHF	TGCAGTGCTAGAGGGATTTCCTATAATTCACCCCTCCACTTT
TRBV10-2	TRBD1	TRBJ2-3	.	CASSELTGLGADTQYF	TGCGCCAGCAGTGAGTTGACAGGGCTCGGGGCAGATACGCAGTATTTT
TRBV7-9	.	TRBJ2-7	many	CASSYLGQGNYEQYF	TGTGCCAGCAGCTACCTCGGGCAGGGGAACTACGAGCAGTACTTC
TRBV12-3/TRBV12-4	TRBD2	TRBJ2-3	.	CASTSGGADTQYF	TGTGCCAGCACTAGCGGGGGAGCAGATACGCAGTATTTT
TRBV24-1	TRBD1	TRBJ2-6	.	CATSDPTPDRAGANVLTF	TGTGCCACCAGTGACCCTACCCCCGACAGGGCTGGGGCCAACGTCCTGACTTTC
TRBV3-1	.	TRBJ1-2	few	CASSHSVGSGYGYTF	TGTGCCAGCAGCCATTCGGTGGGAAGTGGCTATGGCTACACCTTC
TRBV4-1	.	TRBJ1-6	.	CASSQDMGKGNSPLHF	TGCGCCAGCAGCCAAGATATGGGGAAAGGTAATTCACCCCTCCACTTT
TRBV12-3/TRBV12-4	TRBD2	TRBJ2-7	few	CASSFGGANEQYF	TGTGCCAGCAGTTTCGGGGGGGCTAACGAGCAGTACTTC
TRBV7-2	TRBD1	TRBJ1-1	.	CASSDRTGGSEAFF	TGTGCCAGCAGCGACAGGACAGGGGGCAGCGAAGCTTTCTTT
TRBV6-4	.	TRBJ2-3	.	CASSEDGAGTDTQYF	TGTGCCAGCAGTGAGGACGGAGCCGGCACAGATACGCAGTATTTT
TRBV11-1	TRBD1	TRBJ2-1	.	CASSPPTGGRNEQFF	TGTGCCAGCAGCCCCCCGACAGGGGGCCGGAATGAGCAGTTCTTC
TRBV2	TRBD1	TRBJ2-5	.	CASRGDRVIGETQYF	TGTGCCAGCAGAGGCGACAGGGTGATAGGAGAGACCCAGTACTTC
TRBV2	.	TRBJ2-2	.	CASRTPGGGELFF	TGTGCCAGCAGAACGCCGGGCGGCGGGGAGCTGTTTTTT
TRBV4-1	TRBD1	TRBJ2-3	.	CASSHRQGVGTDTQYF	TGCGCCAGCAGCCACCGACAGGGGGTTGGCACAGATACGCAGTATTTT
TRBV5-4	.	TRBJ2-2	few	CASSLAGSLDGTGELFF	TGTGCCAGCAGCTTGGCAGGGTCCCTCGACGGCACCGGGGAGCTGTTTTTT
TRBV29-1	TRBD1	TRBJ1-4	.	CSVASGTGLEKLFF	TGCAGCGTTGCCTCCGGGACAGGTCTTGAAAAACTGTTTTTT
TRBV20-1	.	TRBJ1-5	.	CSARDALDQPQHF	TGCAGTGCTAGAGACGCCCTTGATCAGCCCCAGCATTTT
TRBV6-2/TRBV6-3	.	TRBJ2-1	.	CASSYYGDTGEQFF	TGTGCCAGCAGTTACTACGGAGATACCGGGGAGCAGTTCTTC
TRBV11-1	.	TRBJ1-2	few	CASSLELGVYGYTF	TGTGCCAGCAGCTTAGAACTGGGAGTCTATGGCTACACCTTC
TRBV5-4	TRBD1	TRBJ1-1	.	CASSSTGGGTEAFF	TGTGCCAGCAGCTCGACAGGGGGTGGTACTGAAGCTTTCTTT
TRBV7-7	TRBD1	TRBJ2-5	few	CASSLDRTETQYF	TGTGCTAGCAGCCTGGACAGGACCGAGACCCAGTACTTC
TRBV5-1	.	TRBJ2-7	.	CASSQSDSYEQYF	TGCGCCAGCAGCCAGAGCGACAGCTACGAGCAGTACTTC
TRBV2	TRBD1	TRBJ1-2	.	CASSPQGSEGYTF	TGTGCCAGCAGTCCACAGGGGTCCGAGGGCTACACCTTC
TRBV9	TRBD2	TRBJ2-7	.	CASSVTASGLYEQYF	TGTGCCAGCAGCGTAACGGCTAGCGGACTATACGAGCAGTACTTC
TRBV2	.	TRBJ2-5	.	CASSGGRTGETQYF	TGTGCCAGCAGCGGGGGACGAACGGGGGAGACCCAGTACTTC
TRBV6-8	TRBD2	TRBJ2-3	.	CANRAGEFTDTQYF	TGTGCCAATCGGGCGGGGGAGTTCACAGATACGCAGTATTTT
TRBV7-9	TRBD1	TRBJ2-7	many	CASSTQGSYEQYF	TGTGCCAGCAGCACACAGGGGTCCTACGAGCAGTACTTC
TRBV20-1	TRBD2	TRBJ2-7	few	CSARDGGTSGSGRETYEQYF	TGCAGTGCTAGAGATGGCGGGACTAGCGGGAGTGGTCGGGAAACCTACGAGCAGTACTTC
TRBV4-2	.	TRBJ1-1	.	CASTDWVWAEAFF	TGTGCCAGTACCGACTGGGTGTGGGCTGAAGCTTTCTTT
TRBV29-1	.	TRBJ1-2	.	CSLYSSNYGYTF	TGCAGCTTGTACAGTTCTAACTATGGCTACACCTTC
TRBV2	.	TRBJ1-6	.	CASSTGTPNSPLHF	TGTGCCAGCAGTACCGGGACTCCCAATTCACCCCTCCACTTT
TRBV12-5	.	TRBJ1-3	few	CASGPAGVVPGNTIYF	TGTGCTAGTGGTCCGGCGGGTGTTGTGCCAGGAAACACCATATATTTT
TRBV19	.	TRBJ2-3	.	CASSSDRRSTDTQYF	TGTGCCAGTAGTTCCGATCGAAGGAGCACAGATACGCAGTATTTT